Each of the 2 T cell receptor beta chains below was sequenced from the same sample in a study of breast tumors, draining lymph nodes, adjacent tissues. From the multiplex PCR reads, TCRdb called clonotypes with MiXCR, one entry per CDR3 protein. The data contain about 180,000 distinct CDR3 sequences, roughly 30% of them singletons. Axillary draining lymph nodes of breast cancer patients supplied the node samples. The sequencing input was axillary lymph node tissue. These receptors came from a female donor with breast cancer. Some clones in this sample may be carry-over from other donors' samples.

The genes are TRBV6-1 and TRBJ2-1; D is ambiguous. V was cut by 5 bases and J by 3 bases, with 17 bases left in between. CDR1 MNHNS and CDR2 SASEGT come from the germline V gene. The CDR3 has 16 residues. CDR3 in amino acids: CASSQLSLGSYNEQFF. The CDR3 bases are TGTGCCAGCAGTCAATTGTCGCTTGGTAGCTACAATGAGCAGTTCTTC.

This clonotype came up many times. CDR3 residues: CASNEDSSGPHQETQYF. Written as DNA, the CDR3 is TGTGCCAGCAACGAGGATTCTAGCGGGCCCCACCAAGAGACCCAGTACTTC. V is TRBV2 and J is TRBJ2-5, with 8 bases fitting TRBD2. Trimming cost V 7 bases and J 0 bases; bases outside gene matches: 13. CDR3 length: 17 amino acids. The germline V gene has CDR1 SNHLY and CDR2 FYNNEI.